This T cell receptor beta chain was observed in a study of spatial heterogeneity in lung cancer. Background on the study: PBMC collected at follow-up were sequenced when available, a median of around 2 years after resection. Alpha-chain sequences were consistently detected in smaller numbers than beta-chain sequences. The study observed each unique TCR and UMI combination more than ten times on average in raw reads.

Noted time point: blood at routine non-recurrence follow-up after resection. Tumor, nontumor lung or frozen PBMC supplied whole RNA that was sequenced unsorted. In TCRdb, the 5' RACE reads were re-called with MiXCR into one record per CDR3 protein. In the table there are approximately 39,000 distinct CDR3 sequences, approximately 8% of which are singletons. This clonotype came up many times. Germline V CDR1 and CDR2: DFQATT, SNEGSKA (reference sequence). Losses at the gene ends were 0 bases for V and 6 bases for J; bases not matched to a gene: 6. The CDR3 contains 15 residues. The chain employs TRBV20-1 and TRBJ2-1, with 9 positions matching TRBD1. The sample in question was PBMCs, obtained at follow-up. This clonotype was sampled from a male donor with early-stage non-small cell lung cancer. CDR3 residues: CSARDGTGYGNEQFF. CDR3 in DNA: TGCAGTGCTAGAGATGGGACAGGGTACGGCAATGAGCAGTTCTTC.